The 14 T cell receptor beta chains below were found in one sample sequenced in a study of cytomegalovirus exposure and HLA in healthy donors. Vbeta (60) and Jbeta (13) primers were used in the PCR. The protocol was immunoSEQ multiplex PCR, while the TCRdb copy is restricted to in-frame clones and leaves out a portion. Of approximately 79,000 clones in the sample, 60% to 85% are singletons; the top ten hold around 5.4%. Sequences were obtained from PBMCs. The receptors originated from a male donor in good health and CMV-seropositive.

CDR3 sequence (DNA): TGTGCCAGCAGCAAGGTCTCAGGTCGTGAAAAACTGTTTTTT. Translation gives CASSKVSGREKLFF. V and J are TRBV6-5 and TRBJ1-4; D is ambiguous. The CDR3 sequence is 14 residues long. Germline lookup yields CDR1 MNHEY and CDR2 SVGAGI. Trimming took 6 bases from V and 7 from J, leaving 15 bases between them.

This clone was detected once. The V call is TRBV5-6, the J call TRBJ2-1; 8 positions agree with TRBD2. V lost 4 bases and J lost 0; bases outside the gene matches: 9. Germline lookup yields CDR1 SGHDT and CDR2 YYEEEE. This CDR3 has 17 residues. The DNA of the CDR3 is TGTGCCAGCAGCCTCCAAAGGAGCGGGAGCTCCTACAATGAGCAGTTCTTC. This gives the protein CASSLQRSGSSYNEQFF.

In DNA form, the CDR3 reads TGTGCCAGCAGTTCCCGGACAGGGGGGAGCGAGCAGTACTTC. It codes for CASSSRTGGSEQYF. This chain joins TRBV2 and TRBJ2-7; 10 positions agree with TRBD1. Per the germline V gene, CDR1 is SNHLY and CDR2 is FYNNEI. The CDR3 is 14 amino acids. Germline trimming cut 5 bases from V and 6 bases from J; bases unmatched to any gene: 7.

This chain links TRBV7-6 with TRBJ2-2; possibly TRBD2 for D (5 bases). CDR1 is SGHVS and CDR2 is FNYEAQ in the germline V gene. Trimming cost V 3 bases and J 4 bases, with 9 bases left between them. This CDR3 spans 14 amino acids. CDR3 region: CASSFSAGTGELFF. CDR3 coding DNA: TGTGCCAGCAGCTTCTCGGCGGGCACCGGGGAGCTGTTTTTT. Filled out from reference TRBV7-6 and TRBJ2-2, the complete variable domain reads GAGVSQSPRYKVTKRGQDVALRCDPISGHVSLYWYRQALGQGPEFLTYFNYEAQQDKSGLPNDRFSAERPEGSISTLTIQRTEQRDSAMYRCASSFSAGTGELFFGEGSRLTVL.

This sequence joins TRBV4-1 and TRBJ2-1, with 9 bases identical to TRBD2. Germline assignment: CDR1 MGHRA and CDR2 YSYEKL. The CDR3 sequence is 16 residues long. V was clipped by 1 base and J by 10 bases; unmatched bases: 11. The CDR3 region has the DNA TGCGCCAGCAGCCAAGGTGCTAGCGGGACCTTCGGGGAGCAGTTCTTC. It is translated as CASSQGASGTFGEQFF.

V and J are TRBV27 and TRBJ2-1; 9 bases fit TRBD2. The CDR3 has 15 amino acids. The germline V gene has CDR1 MNHEY and CDR2 SMNVEV (reference sequence). The V and J ends lost 3 bases and 6 bases, in that order; junction bases with no gene match: 6. The CDR3 region is CASSFPLAGINEQFF. CDR3 bases: TGTGCCAGCAGTTTCCCCCTAGCGGGGATCAATGAGCAGTTCTTC.

The J gene is TRBJ2-2, the V gene TRBV2; 9 bases agree with TRBD2. The CDR3 length is 16 residues. The V gene end was trimmed by 5 bases and the J gene end by 1 base; junction bases not matched to a gene: 5. CDR1 is SNHLY, CDR2 FYNNEI, per germline. CDR3 region: CASSLAGARNTGELFF. In nucleotides, the CDR3 is TGTGCCAGCAGTTTAGCGGGAGCGCGGAACACCGGGGAGCTGTTTTTT. Full variable domain (remainder filled in from reference TRBV2 and TRBJ2-2): EPEVTQTPSHQVTQMGQEVILRCVPISNHLYFYWYRQILGQKVEFLVSFYNNEISEKSEIFDDQFSVERPDGSNFTLKIRSTKLEDSAMYFCASSLAGARNTGELFFGEGSRLTVL.

The chain combines TRBV9 with TRBJ2-1, with 12 bases lining up with TRBD2. The germline CDR1 and CDR2 sequences are SGDLS and YYNGEE. The V segment lost 1 base and the J segment 4 bases; nucleotides outside the gene matches: 15. CDR3 length equals 20 residues. The CDR3 reads CASSVTGTSGSLRGYNEQFF. The CDR3 coding sequence is TGTGCCAGCAGCGTAACCGGGACTAGCGGGTCTCTGAGGGGTTACAATGAGCAGTTCTTC.

The chain links TRBV18 to TRBJ2-1; perhaps TRBD2 as D (6 bases). The CDR3 is made up of 13 amino acids. Germline V gene sequence: CDR1 KGHSH, CDR2 LQKENI. Trimming cost V 4 bases and J 7 bases, with 11 bases left between them. CDR3 sequence (DNA): TGTGCCAGCTCACTTATTAGCGGAAATGAGCAGTTCTTC. This sequence encodes CASSLISGNEQFF.

Points on this clone: The same CDR3 can be traced to other DNA sequences in this sample. The chain employs TRBV25-1 and TRBJ1-4, with a weak D call TRBD1 (6 bases). This CDR3 contains 14 residues. V lost 3 bases and J 3 bases, leaving 8 bases between the germline ends. The germline gives CDR1 MGHDK, CDR2 SYGVNS. CDR3 region: CASSEWGPNEKLFF. Written as DNA, the CDR3 is TGTGCCAGCAGTGAGTGGGGGCCTAATGAAAAACTGTTTTTT.

The chain employs TRBV19 and TRBJ2-7; a weak D match, TRBD2 (5 bases). CDR3 length equals 14 residues. The V end was cut by 5 bases, the J end by 6 bases, with 17 bases between. In germline, CDR1 is LNHDA, CDR2 SQIVND (reference sequence). The CDR3 sequence: CASSPGKAEPEQYF. The CDR3 DNA sequence: TGTGCCAGTAGTCCGGGAAAGGCGGAACCCGAGCAGTACTTC.

This clone has a single count. This sequence joins TRBV28 and TRBJ2-2, with TRBD1 identical over 7 bases. Per germline, CDR1 MDHEN and CDR2 SYDVKM. The CDR3 has 14 amino acids. Trimming at V came to 4 bases and at J to 5 bases, leaving 4 bases not matched to a gene. CDR3 sequence: CASSSDRETGELFF. The DNA of the CDR3 is TGTGCCAGCAGTTCTGACAGGGAGACCGGGGAGCTGTTTTTT.

The count of this clone is one. In DNA, the CDR3 is TGTGCCAGCAGCCAATTTCAGGGGAGGGCTGGCTATGGCTACACCTTC. The encoded protein is CASSQFQGRAGYGYTF. This rearrangement joins TRBV14 to TRBJ1-2, with a tentative D call TRBD1 (6 bases). V was clipped by 2 bases and J by 4 bases, with 17 bases between them. This CDR3 region has 16 residues. Germline loops: CDR1 SGHDN, CDR2 FVKESK.

This clone was detected only a few times. The chain has TRBV15 and TRBJ2-1; 9 nucleotides agree with TRBD1. V dropped 3 bases and J dropped 8; count of bases not matched to a gene: 8. This CDR3 has 15 residues. CDR1 is LNHNV and CDR2 is YYDKDF in the germline V gene (reference sequence). The DNA of the CDR3 is TGTGCCACCAGCAGTCGGGACAGGGTTACGGATGAGCAGTTCTTC. Translated, it gives CATSSRDRVTDEQFF.